The next 14 T cell receptor beta chains were all read from a single sample in a study of beta chain features in type 1 diabetes. What was sequenced were expressed TCRB transcripts, since all of the isolated RNA had been reverse transcribed. This table comes from immunoSEQ multiplex PCR, and its TCRdb copy is limited to in-frame clones, with some not included. Of about 350,000 clones listed, less than 20% are singletons. The sequenced sample was naive CD4+ T cells from blood. These receptors came from a young woman in good health.

The V and J genes are TRBV4-1 and TRBJ1-2, with a weak D call TRBD1 (6 bases). The CDR3 runs 18 residues. Germline V gene sequence: CDR1 MGHRA, CDR2 YSYEKL. The V end was cut by 3 bases, the J end by 4 bases, with 24 bases between. CDR3 protein: CASSQNPGQRAQFYGYTF. Written as DNA, the CDR3 is TGCGCCAGCAGCCAGAACCCGGGACAAAGGGCGCAGTTCTATGGCTACACCTTC.

This clone was seen more than once but under ten times. The chain combines TRBV19 with TRBJ1-5; 8 bases align to TRBD1. The CDR3 has 12 amino acids. Germline values: CDR1 LNHDA, CDR2 SQIVND (reference sequence). V trimming: 6 bases; J trimming: 8 bases; junction bases outside the gene matches: 3. The CDR3 protein is CASRDRVEPQHF. The CDR3 nucleotides are TGTGCCAGTAGGGACAGGGTGGAGCCCCAGCATTTT. The complete variable domain, with remaining parts taken from reference TRBV19 and TRBJ1-5, reads DGGITQSPKYLFRKEGQNVTLSCEQNLNHDAMYWYRQDPGQGLRLIYYSQIVNDFQKGDIAEGYSVSREKKESFPLTVTSAQKNPTAFYLCASRDRVEPQHFGDGTRLSIL.

This chain uses TRBV7-2 with TRBJ2-5; 8 bases line up with TRBD1. The CDR3 is 15 amino acids. Germline loops: CDR1 SGHTA, CDR2 FQGNSA. With V trimmed by 0 bases and J by 5 bases, 5 bases remained unmatched. The CDR3 nucleotides read TGTGCCAGCAGCTTAGCGACAGGGGCTTGGGAGACCCAGTACTTC. This codes for CASSLATGAWETQYF. The entire variable domain, with the rest obtained from reference TRBV7-2 and TRBJ2-5, is as follows: GAGVSQSPSNKVTEKGKDVELRCDPISGHTALYWYRQSLGQGLEFLIYFQGNSAPDKSGLPSDRFSAERTGGSVSTLTIQRTQQEDSAVYLCASSLATGAWETQYFGPGTRLLVL.

V and J are TRBV23-1 and TRBJ2-7, with TRBD1 as a possible D gene (5 bases). TRBV23-1 is marked as an open reading frame, function uncertain. The CDR3 runs 18 residues. Trimming pared 1 base from V and 2 bases from J, leaving 21 bases between. The chain's CDR3 is CASSQFSHASGLTYEQYF. The CDR3 region has the DNA TGCGCCAGCAGTCAATTTTCCCACGCGTCAGGGCTTACCTACGAGCAGTACTTC.

In this sample, this clone turned up a few times. This chain links TRBV9 with TRBJ2-5; TRBD2 aligns across 14 bases. The CDR3 extends over 17 amino acids. Germline CDR1 is SGDLS and CDR2 is YYNGEE. Trimming removed 0 bases from V and 0 bases from J; junction bases left unmatched: 1. The DNA for the CDR3 is TGTGCCAGCAGCGTAGGGACTAGCGGGGGGTACCAAGAGACCCAGTACTTC. Its translation: CASSVGTSGGYQETQYF.

This clone has only a few counts. This chain connects TRBV2 to TRBJ2-5, with D perhaps TRBD2 (6 bases). The CDR3 covers 14 residues. V was shortened by 7 bases and J by 5 bases, with 17 bases between the two germline ends. Germline V CDR1 and CDR2: SNHLY, FYNNEI. CDR3 bases: TGTGCCAGCACCAATGCCCGACGGGGGGAGACCCAGTACTTC. Its protein product is CASTNARRGETQYF. Drawing the rest from reference TRBV2 and TRBJ2-5, the complete variable domain is EPEVTQTPSHQVTQMGQEVILRCVPISNHLYFYWYRQILGQKVEFLVSFYNNEISEKSEIFDDQFSVERPDGSNFTLKIRSTKLEDSAMYFCASTNARRGETQYFGPGTRLLVL.

This clone was observed a few times. CDR3: CASSLDRRPYGYTF. CDR3 DNA: TGTGCCAGCAGCCTGGACAGGCGACCCTATGGCTACACCTTC. The rearrangement uses TRBV5-4 and TRBJ1-2; the match to TRBD1 covers 7 bases. Germline CDR1 and CDR2: SGHNT and YYREEE (reference sequence). This CDR3 region has 14 residues. Trimming removed 4 bases from V and 4 bases from J; junction bases left unmatched: 7.

The rearrangement uses TRBV14 and TRBJ2-7, with 12 bases lining up with TRBD2. Unmatched junction bases numbered 7, after V lost 4 bases and J lost 6 bases. Germline CDR1 is SGHDN and CDR2 is FVKESK. This CDR3 has 15 residues. Here the CDR3 DNA reads TGTGCCAGCAGCCTCTCACTAGCGGGAGGAGGCGAGCAGTACTTC. As protein: CASSLSLAGGGEQYF.

The chain carries TRBV11-2 and TRBJ1-2; tentative D call: TRBD1 (6 bases). Per the germline V gene, CDR1 is SGHAT and CDR2 is FQNNGV. V gave up 1 base and J gave up 7 bases, with 16 bases separating them. This CDR3 region has 15 residues. The CDR3 sequence is CASSLVLGGAGGYTF. The DNA of the CDR3 is TGTGCCAGCAGCTTAGTCCTAGGGGGGGCTGGTGGCTACACCTTC.

This clone occurred a few times. The chain carries TRBV11-3 and TRBJ2-5; D uncertain. V dropped 5 bases and J dropped 5 bases, with 12 bases sitting between them. The length of the CDR3 is 13 residues. The V gene's germline CDR1 is SGHNT and CDR2 YENEEA. CDR3 sequence reads: CASSRRGGETQYF. CDR3 bases: TGTGCCAGCAGCCGAAGAGGCGGTGAGACCCAGTACTTC.

This clone was counted a few times. V usage is TRBV5-1 and J usage is TRBJ1-2; D might be TRBD1 (5 bases). This CDR3 has 14 residues. Germline V lookup: CDR1 SGHRS, CDR2 YFSETQ. Between the trimmed V and J ends, which lost 5 bases and 1 base, there was a span of 12 bases. CDR3 nucleotide sequence: TGCGCCAGCAGGATCGGGGGAAATAACTATGGCTACACCTTC. The encoded protein is CASRIGGNNYGYTF. The full variable domain, its missing parts supplied by reference TRBV5-1 and TRBJ1-2, is KAGVTQTPRYLIKTRGQQVTLSCSPISGHRSVSWYQQTPGQGLQFLFEYFSETQRNKGNFPGRFSGRQFSNSRSEMNVSTLELGDSALYLCASRIGGNNYGYTFGSGTRLTVV.

This clone has just a few counts. This chain joins TRBV5-4 and TRBJ2-1, with D tentatively TRBD2 (5 bases). The germline V gene encodes CDR1 SGHNT and CDR2 YYREEE (reference sequence). Trimming shortened V by 9 bases and J by 3 bases, and 16 bases separated the two germline ends. CDR3 length equals 14 residues. In DNA, the CDR3 is TGTGCCACCGGTGCGGCGGGCCTCTACAATGAGCAGTTCTTC. Translation gives CATGAAGLYNEQFF.

The V gene is TRBV5-1, the J gene TRBJ1-5, with D perhaps TRBD1 (6 bases). CDR1 and CDR2 (germline): SGHRS, YFSETQ. Trimming removed 2 bases from V and 7 bases from J, with 10 bases in between. The CDR3 sequence is 13 residues long. The CDR3 nucleotides are TGCGCCAGCAGCTTAGGCAGGGGCCAGCCCCAGCATTTT. Translating gives CASSLGRGQPQHF. Supplemented by reference TRBV5-1 and TRBJ1-5, the full variable domain reads KAGVTQTPRYLIKTRGQQVTLSCSPISGHRSVSWYQQTPGQGLQFLFEYFSETQRNKGNFPGRFSGRQFSNSRSEMNVSTLELGDSALYLCASSLGRGQPQHFGDGTRLSIL.

This clone was detected only a few times. J is TRBJ2-2 and V is TRBV7-6; TRBD2 agrees at 9 bases. Looked up from germline, CDR1 is SGHVS and CDR2 is FNYEAQ. The CDR3 has 15 residues. Trimming at V came to 1 base and at J to 5 bases, leaving 2 bases not matched to a gene. In DNA form, the CDR3 reads TGTGCCAGCAGCTTAGTCCTAGCGGGAACCGGGGAGCTGTTTTTT. This encodes CASSLVLAGTGELFF.